These T cell receptor beta chains were read from a single sample in a study of blood T cell repertoires in COVID-19. Only in-frame clones appear in the TCRdb table, and some are missing; sequencing was by immunoSEQ multiplex PCR. The sample has 150,000 to 180,000 clones; about 85% are singletons. Sequencing was performed on peripheral blood. The receptors shown here come from a man aged 55 to 70 with COVID-19, enrolled during active disease. The CDR3 runs from the conserved cysteine through the conserved F or W. Fields, in order: clone size, D gene, V gene, CDR3 protein. D genes are given only for firm matches. Only some rows state a clone size, as once, few, many or a class for expanded clones.

>few|.|TRBV7-8
CASTPDRANTEAFF
>.|.|TRBV6-5
CASSPYASGPQHF
>.|TRBD1|TRBV9
CASSPPRGQGAFNYGYTF
>.|TRBD1|TRBV27
CASSSGTGGSDYNEQFF
>.|.|TRBV3-1/TRBV3-2
CASSPSGDQPQHF
>.|.|TRBV19
CASSFWTENTGELFF
>.|.|TRBV7-2
CASSLLQGVSPLHF
>.|.|TRBV28
CASSFRQAGNTIYF
>.|.|TRBV4-3
CASSQESHISYEQYF
>.|.|TRBV30
CAWSVGDIIGRNTIYF
>once|TRBD1|TRBV14
CASSLGQATYGYTF
>.|.|TRBV5-6
CASSPGFTSIAATGELFF
>.|TRBD1|TRBV14
CASSLQGAGANVLTF
>.|.|TRBV6-4
CASSAPACRGTDTQYF
>.|.|TRBV6-5
CASSSMDRLTGELFF
>.|.|TRBV24-1
CATSEGTGKRDYPRKTQYF
>.|.|TRBV2
CASRGASYEQYF
>.|.|TRBV7-2
CASSPREVITEAFF
>.|.|TRBV6-2/TRBV6-3
CASSSSNTFGSTEAFF
>.|TRBD1|TRBV7-3
CASSLNTGGQETQYF
>.|TRBD1|TRBV28
CASSSDRGYNQPQHF
>few|.|TRBV3-1/TRBV3-2
CASSQVKAMGAEKLFF
>once|TRBD1|TRBV11-2
CASSTRTGGGYGYTF
>.|TRBD2|TRBV7-9
CASSPPSGGRETQYF
>few|TRBD1|TRBV28
CASSGQGYYEQYF
>.|TRBD1|TRBV6-4
CASSADRGLNYGYTF
>.|TRBD1|TRBV7-2
CASSLGAGQGFFEQFF
>once|TRBD2|TRBV3-1/TRBV3-2
CASSQGASGSFEQYF
>.|.|TRBV5-8
CASSSWTVSYEQYF
>.|.|TRBV19
CASSILSGIISGNTIYF
>.|TRBD2|TRBV5-1
CASSLALRGADNEQFF
>.|TRBD2|TRBV4-1
CASSQRVGRAYGNEQFF
>.|.|TRBV18
CASSPGVRGTEAFF